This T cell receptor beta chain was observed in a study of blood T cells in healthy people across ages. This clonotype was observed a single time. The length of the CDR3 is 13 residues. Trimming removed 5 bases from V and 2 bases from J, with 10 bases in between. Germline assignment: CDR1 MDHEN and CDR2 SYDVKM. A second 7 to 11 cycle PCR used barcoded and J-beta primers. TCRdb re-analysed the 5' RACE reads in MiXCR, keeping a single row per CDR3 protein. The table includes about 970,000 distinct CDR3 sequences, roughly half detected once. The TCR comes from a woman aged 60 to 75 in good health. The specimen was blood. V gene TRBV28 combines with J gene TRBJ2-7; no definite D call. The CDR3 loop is CASSIPSTYEQYF. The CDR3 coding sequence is TGTGCCAGCAGTATACCCTCTACCTACGAGCAGTACTTC. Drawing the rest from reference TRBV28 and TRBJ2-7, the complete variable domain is DVKVTQSSRYLVKRTGEKVFLECVQDMDHENMFWYRQDPGLGLRLIYFSYDVKMKEKGDIPEGYSVSREKKERFSLILESASTNQTSMYLCASSIPSTYEQYFGPGTRLTVT.